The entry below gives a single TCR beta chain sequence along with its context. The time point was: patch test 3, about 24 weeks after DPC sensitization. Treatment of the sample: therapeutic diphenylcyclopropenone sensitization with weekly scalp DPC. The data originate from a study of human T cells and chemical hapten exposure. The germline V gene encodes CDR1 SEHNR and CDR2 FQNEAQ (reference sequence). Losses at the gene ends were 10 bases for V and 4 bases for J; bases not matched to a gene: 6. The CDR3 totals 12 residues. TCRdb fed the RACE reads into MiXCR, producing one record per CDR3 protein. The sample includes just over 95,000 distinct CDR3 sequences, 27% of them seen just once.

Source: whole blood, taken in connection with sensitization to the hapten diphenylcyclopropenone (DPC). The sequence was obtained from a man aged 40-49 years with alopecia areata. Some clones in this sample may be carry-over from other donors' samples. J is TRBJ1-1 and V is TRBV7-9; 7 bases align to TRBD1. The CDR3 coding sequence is TGTGCCATCTCAGGGGGTTTCACTGAAGCTTTCTTT. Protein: CAISGGFTEAFF.